Listed here is a single T cell receptor (beta chain). The data belong to a study of blood T cell repertoires in COVID-19. The germline gives CDR1 WNHNN, CDR2 SYGVQD (reference sequence). This CDR3 contains 16 residues. With 5 bases clipped from V and 1 base from J, the junction kept 6 bases outside the gene matches. TCRdb's table, derived via immunoSEQ multiplex PCR, lists solely in-frame clones and lacks some. The table lists 150,000 or so clones, roughly 77% of them singletons, with approximately 11% in the top ten. This sequence was found in a human donor in a cohort sampled during active COVID-19. Sequencing used peripheral blood. V and J are TRBV10-1 and TRBJ2-7; TRBD2 matches at 12 bases. In DNA form, the CDR3 reads TGCGCCAGCAGTAGGACTAGCGGGGAGACTTCCTACGAGCAGTACTTC. It encodes CASSRTSGETSYEQYF.